Below, 28 T cell receptor beta chains from the same sample are listed, as sequenced in a study of blood T cell repertoires in COVID-19. Sequencing used immunoSEQ multiplex PCR; TCRdb keeps in-frame clones, though not all of them. The table shows around 110,000 clones, with 70% to 90% occurring only once. Material: peripheral blood. The receptors derive from a man aged 35 to 55 with acute or convalescent COVID-19.

V usage is TRBV6-5 and J usage is TRBJ1-1; maybe TRBD1 (5 bases). The V end lost 6 bases, the J end lost 6 bases, and 17 bases lay between the germline ends. Germline CDR1 is MNHEY and CDR2 is SVGAGI. CDR3 size: 14 residues. In DNA, the CDR3 is TGTGCCAGCAGGACCTCCCAGGGTAACGCTGAAGCTTTCTTT. This codes for CASRTSQGNAEAFF.

The chain uses TRBV6-5 and TRBJ1-2, with D perhaps matching TRBD1 (5 bases). The CDR3 is 14 amino acids. In germline, CDR1 is MNHEY, CDR2 SVGAGI. The V gene lost 7 bases and the J gene lost 5 bases, with 17 bases spanning the gap. CDR3 in DNA: TGTGCCAGCACCGACAGTACCTTCGTTTATGGCTACACCTTC. This encodes CASTDSTFVYGYTF.

The chain couples TRBV28 to TRBJ1-6, with 10 bases fitting TRBD1. CDR3 size: 15 residues. J was trimmed by 0 bases and V by 8 bases; bases with no gene match: 1. Germline assignment: CDR1 MDHEN and CDR2 SYDVKM. CDR3 amino acids: CASRTGGSYNSPLHF. The DNA for the CDR3 is TGTGCCAGCCGGACAGGGGGCTCCTATAATTCACCCCTCCACTTT.

Many counts were recorded for this clone. The chain has TRBV11-2 and TRBJ1-5, with D unclear. Germline loops: CDR1 SGHAT, CDR2 FQNNGV. The CDR3 sequence is 14 residues long. V was cut by 5 bases and J by 3 bases, with 11 bases left in between. Here the CDR3 DNA reads TGTGCCAGCAGCCAAGCGGGAGTCAATCAGCCCCAGCATTTT. Translation gives CASSQAGVNQPQHF.

The gene calls are TRBV7-2 and TRBJ2-3; 11 bases are a match to TRBD2. CDR1 is SGHTA, CDR2 FQGNSA, per germline. The CDR3 runs 19 residues. Trimming took 5 bases from V and 10 from J; bases not matched to a gene: 23. The CDR3 region is CASSPYNLATSGVGMAQYF. For the CDR3, the DNA is TGTGCCAGCAGCCCTTACAATCTGGCGACTAGCGGGGTCGGGATGGCGCAGTATTTT. The whole variable domain, remainder taken from reference TRBV7-2 and TRBJ2-3, is GAGVSQSPSNKVTEKGKDVELRCDPISGHTALYWYRQSLGQGLEFLIYFQGNSAPDKSGLPSDRFSAERTGGSVSTLTIQRTQQEDSAVYLCASSPYNLATSGVGMAQYFGPGTRLTVL.

The chain links TRBV6-5 to TRBJ2-3; TRBD2 is a possible D gene (7 bases). The CDR3 consists of 16 residues. V was cut by 0 bases and J by 4 bases, with 14 bases left in between. The germline V gene encodes CDR1 MNHEY and CDR2 SVGAGI. The CDR3 spells CASSYSWGGVADTQYF. DNA of the CDR3: TGTGCCAGCAGTTACTCGTGGGGGGGCGTAGCAGATACGCAGTATTTT.

This chain uses TRBV28 with TRBJ1-2; maybe TRBD1 (5 bases). Germline V gene data show CDR1 as MDHEN and CDR2 as SYDVKM. V dropped 7 bases and J dropped 4 bases, with 16 bases sitting between them. The CDR3 sequence is 14 residues long. The CDR3 sequence: CASTSGGGGYGYTF. In nucleotides, the CDR3 is TGTGCCAGCACCTCGGGGGGTGGGGGCTATGGCTACACCTTC.

The gene calls are TRBV5-6 and TRBJ1-2; 8 nucleotides align to TRBD1. Unmatched junction bases numbered 7, after V lost 4 bases and J lost 2 bases. This CDR3 comprises 15 residues. Looked up from germline, CDR1 is SGHDT and CDR2 is YYEEEE. This CDR3 reads CASSPRGQGNYGYTF. In DNA form, the CDR3 reads TGTGCCAGCAGCCCGAGAGGACAGGGCAACTATGGCTACACCTTC.

The V call is TRBV21-1, the J call TRBJ1-2; TRBD1 is taken as the D call from the table, unchecked against the DNA. TRBV21-1 is a known pseudogene. The CDR3 runs 15 residues. CDR3 in amino acids: CASSKTSYSLYGYTF. DNA for the CDR3: TGTGCCAGCAGCAAAACATCGTACAGCCTCTATGGCTACACCTTC.

This sequence joins TRBV7-3 and TRBJ2-3; 12 nucleotides align to TRBD2. V lost 3 bases and J lost 4; bases outside the gene matches: 2. The CDR3 extends over 15 amino acids. Per germline, CDR1 SGHTA and CDR2 FQGTGA. DNA of the CDR3: TGTGCCAGCAGCTTTTCTAGCGGGGGGGCAGATACGCAGTATTTT. The encoded protein is CASSFSSGGADTQYF.

V gene TRBV7-2 combines with J gene TRBJ2-5; 8 bases line up with TRBD2. Trimming cost V 6 bases and J 4 bases; bases outside gene matches: 10. Germline loops: CDR1 SGHTA, CDR2 FQGNSA. The CDR3 totals 15 residues. CDR3 region: CASSSRAGGGETQYF. Here the CDR3 DNA reads TGTGCCAGCAGTAGTAGGGCGGGGGGAGGAGAGACCCAGTACTTC.

The chain joins TRBV5-1 to TRBJ2-1; D gene uncertain. Between the trimmed V and J ends, which lost 1 base and 1 base, there was a span of 9 bases. This CDR3 spans 15 amino acids. Germline lookup yields CDR1 SGHRS and CDR2 YFSETQ. CDR3 protein: CASSLLPGSYNEQFF. As DNA, the CDR3 is TGCGCCAGCAGCTTGCTCCCGGGTTCCTACAATGAGCAGTTCTTC.

The chain uses TRBV2 and TRBJ1-1; D is ambiguous. The CDR3 totals 11 residues. Germline CDR1 SNHLY, CDR2 FYNNEI. The V end lost 7 bases, the J end lost 10 bases, and 13 bases lay between the germline ends. The CDR3 nucleotides read TGTGCCAGCACGTTGGGCGAAGTAGCTTTCTTT. The encoded protein is CASTLGEVAFF.

J is TRBJ1-6 and V is TRBV3-1 (or the pseudogene TRBV3-2), with D perhaps matching TRBD1 (5 bases). The length of the CDR3 is 17 residues. The germline V and J ends were trimmed by 1 base and 2 bases, with 12 bases remaining between them. Germline lookup yields CDR1 LGHDT and CDR2 YNNKEL (reference sequence). CDR3 DNA sequence: TGTGCCAGCAGCCAAGGAATAGGGGCCACCTATAATTCACCCCTCCACTTT. Translating it yields CASSQGIGATYNSPLHF.

V is TRBV5-5 and J is TRBJ2-5; 9 positions agree with TRBD1. The CDR3 is 15 amino acids. The V gene's germline CDR1 is SGHKS and CDR2 YYEKEE (reference sequence). J lost 4 bases, V lost 4 bases, and 8 bases had no gene match. The CDR3 region is CASSMGQGGVETQYF. The CDR3, as DNA: TGTGCCAGCAGCATGGGACAGGGAGGAGTAGAGACCCAGTACTTC. Combining the CDR3 with reference TRBV5-5 and TRBJ2-5 gives the whole variable domain DAGVTQSPTHLIKTRGQQVTLRCSPISGHKSVSWYQQVLGQGPQFIFQYYEKEERGRGNFPDRFSARQFPNYSSELNVNALLLGDSALYLCASSMGQGGVETQYFGPGTRLLVL.

The V call is TRBV5-6, the J call TRBJ2-5, with TRBD1 matching 8 bases. CDR1 is SGHDT and CDR2 is YYEEEE in the germline V gene. The CDR3 runs 16 residues. V gave up 1 base and J gave up 1 base; unmatched junction bases: 6. For the CDR3, the DNA is TGTGCCAGCAGCTTGCCCTCACAGGGGGTCCAAGAGACCCAGTACTTC. Translation gives CASSLPSQGVQETQYF.

This clone is a singleton in its sample. The chain combines TRBV20-1 with TRBJ2-7; D remains ambiguous. There are 14 residues in the CDR3. Germline V CDR1 and CDR2: DFQATT, SNEGSKA (reference sequence). The V gene lost 3 bases and the J gene lost 3 bases, with 15 bases spanning the gap. In DNA form, the CDR3 reads TGCAGTGCTAGTCCAAATCCGCGGAGCTACGAGCAGTACTTC. Protein: CSASPNPRSYEQYF.

V gene TRBV25-1 combines with J gene TRBJ2-7; D is possibly TRBD1 (6 bases). Trimming pared 4 bases from V and 2 bases from J, leaving 12 bases between. Per the germline V gene, CDR1 is MGHDK and CDR2 is SYGVNS. The CDR3 loop spans 14 amino acids. This chain's CDR3 is CASSARTAPYEQYF. CDR3 DNA: TGTGCCAGCAGTGCCCGGACAGCACCCTACGAGCAGTACTTC.

This chain joins TRBV28 and TRBJ1-5; D uncertain. CDR1 and CDR2 from the germline V gene are MDHEN and SYDVKM. Between the trimmed V and J ends, which lost 2 bases and 7 bases, there was a span of 18 bases. This CDR3 has 16 amino acids. The CDR3 DNA follows: TGTGCCAGCAGTTTAAGGTTCAAGAGGAAAGGACAGCCCCAGCATTTT. It encodes CASSLRFKRKGQPQHF.

The chain employs TRBV9 and TRBJ2-7, with 8 bases fitting TRBD1. The V and J ends lost 4 bases and 3 bases, in that order; junction bases with no gene match: 9. Germline CDR1 reads SGDLS; CDR2 reads YYNGEE. The CDR3 sequence is 15 residues long. CDR3 residues: CASSSGQGTFYEQYF. The DNA for the CDR3 is TGTGCCAGCAGCTCCGGACAGGGAACTTTCTACGAGCAGTACTTC. Full variable domain (missing parts from reference TRBV9 and TRBJ2-7): DSGVTQTPKHLITATGQRVTLRCSPRSGDLSVYWYQQSLDQGLQFLIQYYNGEERAKGNILERFSAQQFPDLHSELNLSSLELGDSALYFCASSSGQGTFYEQYFGPGTRLTVT.

The DNA of the CDR3 is TGTGCCAGCAGCTTAGATAGCGGGAGGGCCTCGAACAATGAGCAGTTCTTC. Its translation: CASSLDSGRASNNEQFF. This rearrangement joins TRBV7-3 to TRBJ2-1; 11 bases align to TRBD2. V dropped 2 bases and J dropped 5; count of bases not matched to a gene: 8. This CDR3 is 17 amino acids long. Per the germline V gene, CDR1 is SGHTA and CDR2 is FQGTGA.

The chain carries TRBV7-2 and TRBJ2-3, with D possibly being TRBD1 (6 bases). Trimming left V 4 bases short and J 8 bases short, with 10 bases between. The CDR3 has 12 amino acids. Germline V gene data show CDR1 as SGHTA and CDR2 as FQGNSA. The CDR3 spells CASSWTRGTQYF. CDR3 bases: TGTGCCAGCAGCTGGACCAGGGGTACGCAGTATTTT.

The chain recombines TRBV5-1 with TRBJ2-1; 14 bases fit TRBD2. The germline CDR1 and CDR2 sequences are SGHRS and YFSETQ. The CDR3 extends over 18 amino acids. V was pared by 0 bases and J by 4 bases, with 6 bases of the junction left unmatched. The CDR3, as DNA: TGCGCCAGCAGCTTGGGAGGACTAGCGGGGGGTCTTTACAATGAGCAGTTCTTC. It specifies CASSLGGLAGGLYNEQFF.

The chain links TRBV7-8 to TRBJ1-6; D possibly corresponds to TRBD1 (6 bases). Germline values: CDR1 SGHVS, CDR2 FQNEAQ. The CDR3 is 15 amino acids. V shed 2 bases and J shed 6 bases, with 11 bases lying between them. DNA for the CDR3: TGTGCCAGCAGCTTAATGGACAGTGCTAATTCACCCCTCCACTTT. Translating gives CASSLMDSANSPLHF.

The V call is TRBV4-3, the J call TRBJ2-1; a possible D gene is TRBD2 (5 bases). V was cut by 2 bases and J by 5 bases, with 10 bases left in between. Germline CDR1 and CDR2: LGHNA and YSLEER. The CDR3 has 14 residues. The CDR3: CASSQSTGNNEQFF. In nucleotides, the CDR3 is TGCGCCAGCAGCCAAAGTACGGGGAACAATGAGCAGTTCTTC.

The chain recombines TRBV21-1 with TRBJ2-3; the DNA was not compared with TRBD2, the D call given in the table. TRBV21-1 is marked as a pseudogene. CDR3 length: 17 amino acids. The chain's CDR3 is CASSKVNPEEGRDTQYF. DNA of the CDR3: TGTGCCAGCAGCAAAGTGAACCCAGAGGAGGGGAGGGATACGCAGTATTTT.

In this sample, this clone turned up a few times. The chain has TRBV27 and TRBJ2-3, with D possibly TRBD2 on 7 matching bases. V dropped 2 bases and J dropped 4 bases, with 25 bases sitting between them. The CDR3 length is 19 residues. Germline CDR1 and CDR2: MNHEY and SMNVEV (reference sequence). The CDR3 sequence is CASSLPLLGGGSSPDTQYF. The DNA for the CDR3 is TGTGCCAGCAGTTTACCCCTCCTGGGGGGGGGCTCGAGCCCAGATACGCAGTATTTT.

This clone was detected only a few times. This chain links TRBV18 with TRBJ2-1; 11 bases agree with TRBD1. CDR3 length: 15 amino acids. Germline CDR1 KGHSH, CDR2 LQKENI. After removal of 4 bases from V and 7 bases from J, the junction contained 6 bases not matched to a gene. The CDR3 sequence is CASSLSDRGRNEQFF. The CDR3 DNA follows: TGTGCCAGCTCACTTTCGGACAGGGGGCGGAATGAGCAGTTCTTC.